These 21 T cell receptor beta chains were all obtained from the same sample, sequenced in a study of spatial heterogeneity in lung cancer. Regarding the study as a whole: In tumors, expanded intratumoral alpha and beta TCR counts tracked mutation counts.

Described time point: sample taken at primary tumor resection. No antigens are known for them. TCRdb re-derived calls from the 5' RACE reads in MiXCR, one entry per CDR3 protein. The table shows over 2,000 distinct CDR3 sequences, with about 3% occurring only once. The specimen was lung tumor tissue, collected at surgery. Source of these receptors: a female donor with early-stage non-small cell lung cancer.

Relative to its sample, this clonotype is medium-sized (0.01 to 0.1%). This chain connects TRBV12-3 or TRBV12-4 to TRBJ1-4; D gene uncertain. V lost 1 base to trimming and J lost 10 bases, with 10 bases between them. CDR3 length: 13 residues. CDR3 sequence: CASSLVPRGKLFF. In nucleotides, the CDR3 is TGTGCCAGCAGTTTAGTCCCTCGAGGAAAACTGTTTTTT.

This clonotype was detected ten times or more. V gene TRBV6-6 combines with J gene TRBJ1-1, with 11 bases aligning to TRBD1. Germline V CDR1 and CDR2: MNHNY, SVGAGI (reference sequence). V lost 2 bases and J lost 10; bases outside the gene matches: 9. This CDR3 has 15 amino acids. CDR3 sequence: CASSYPEGQGASAFF. The CDR3 DNA follows: TGTGCCAGCAGTTACCCGGAAGGACAGGGGGCGTCAGCTTTCTTT.

This clonotype was seen repeatedly, ten times or more. This rearrangement joins TRBV4-1 to TRBJ1-2; D is unresolved. V was shortened by 4 bases and J by 3 bases, with 12 bases between the two germline ends. The CDR3 covers 14 residues. Looked up from germline, CDR1 is MGHRA and CDR2 is YSYEKL. This CDR3 reads CASSLTGPDYGYTF. CDR3 coding DNA: TGCGCCAGCAGCCTAACTGGGCCGGACTATGGCTACACCTTC.

This clonotype was observed many times. V is TRBV7-2 and J is TRBJ2-5; TRBD2 aligns across 14 bases. This CDR3 contains 15 residues. Per the germline V gene, CDR1 is SGHTA and CDR2 is FQGNSA. The J segment lost 5 bases and the V segment lost 5 bases, leaving 4 bases of the junction unmatched. DNA for the CDR3: TGTGCCAGCAGCCGACTAGCGGGGGGGCGGGAGACCCAGTACTTC. Its protein is CASSRLAGGRETQYF.

Relative to its sample, this clonotype is medium-sized. DNA of the CDR3: TGTGCCAGCAGTGTACAGGGGGAAACTGAAGCTTTCTTT. It specifies CASSVQGETEAFF. This chain joins TRBV2 and TRBJ1-1, with TRBD1 matching 8 bases. Germline V gives CDR1 SNHLY, CDR2 FYNNEI. The junction had 3 bases not matched to a gene; V was cut back by 4 bases and J by 5 bases. This CDR3 contains 13 residues.

This clonotype was seen repeatedly, ten times or more. For the CDR3, the DNA is TGCAGTCCTACGGGGCCTCGCAATCAGCCCCAGCATTTT. Amino acids: CSPTGPRNQPQHF. This rearrangement joins TRBV20-1 to TRBJ1-5; the D gene is possibly TRBD1 (5 bases). Germline CDR1 and CDR2: DFQATT and SNEGSKA (reference sequence). This CDR3 has 13 amino acids. Trimming shortened V by 8 bases and J by 2 bases, and 13 bases separated the two germline ends.

This clonotype ranks as medium-sized. The V gene is TRBV2, the J gene TRBJ2-4; D may be TRBD1 or TRBD2 (7 bases each). This CDR3 spans 15 amino acids. V was cut by 5 bases and J by 7 bases, with 18 bases left in between. CDR1 is SNHLY, CDR2 FYNNEI, per germline. Here the CDR3 reads CASSSGRGRWNIQYF. CDR3 DNA: TGTGCCAGCAGTTCAGGGAGGGGGCGGTGGAACATTCAGTACTTC.

By sample share, this clonotype is medium-sized. The chain employs TRBV12-3 or TRBV12-4 and TRBJ1-3; D perhaps matches TRBD1 (6 bases). Between the trimmed V and J ends, which lost 6 bases and 0 bases, there was a span of 18 bases. This CDR3 comprises 17 residues. CDR3 bases: TGTGCCAGCAGCCGACATGGGGGCGGGGGCTCTGGAAACACCATATATTTT. As protein: CASSRHGGGGSGNTIYF.

Relative to its sample, this clonotype is medium-sized. The V gene is TRBV7-2, the J gene TRBJ2-5; D remains unclear. CDR1 and CDR2 (germline): SGHTA, FQGNSA. V was clipped by 1 base and J by 2 bases, with 8 bases between them. CDR3 length: 14 residues. Here the CDR3 reads CASSLVAVQETQYF. In DNA, the CDR3 is TGTGCCAGCAGCTTAGTGGCAGTTCAAGAGACCCAGTACTTC.

By share, this clonotype ranks as medium-sized. This sequence joins TRBV7-2 and TRBJ1-4; TRBD1 might be the D (5 bases). This CDR3 is built from 14 residues. The germline V gene has CDR1 SGHTA and CDR2 FQGNSA. V lost 4 bases and J lost 7, with 13 bases in between. Here the CDR3 DNA reads TGTGCCAGCAGCTACCTCTCAGGGTTTGAAAAACTGTTTTTT. Translated: CASSYLSGFEKLFF.

This clonotype ranks as medium-sized (0.01 to 0.1%). The chain links TRBV12-3 or TRBV12-4 to TRBJ2-7; maybe TRBD1 (6 bases). Trimming took off 5 bases at V and 1 base at J, with 12 bases between the two ends. The CDR3 has 14 amino acids. In DNA, the CDR3 is TGTGCCAGCAGTGTCCAGGGGCGATCCTACGAGCAGTACTTC. This sequence encodes CASSVQGRSYEQYF.

In this sample, this clonotype is medium-sized. This rearrangement joins TRBV28 to TRBJ2-1, with D possibly called TRBD1 or TRBD2 (5 bases each). V was shortened by 5 bases and J by 0 bases, with 8 bases between the two germline ends. The CDR3 length is 14 residues. CDR1 and CDR2 from the germline V gene are MDHEN and SYDVKM. CDR3 nucleotide sequence: TGTGCCAGCAGTCCTGGGGGCTCCTACAATGAGCAGTTCTTC. Translating gives CASSPGGSYNEQFF.

By proportion, this clonotype is medium-sized. The chain has TRBV2 and TRBJ1-5, with D perhaps TRBD1 (5 bases). Germline V lookup: CDR1 SNHLY, CDR2 FYNNEI. Between the trimmed V and J ends, which lost 1 base and 7 bases, there was a span of 14 bases. The CDR3 loop spans 15 amino acids. In DNA, the CDR3 is TGTGCCAGCAGTGAAGATTTTGCAGGGTCGCAGCCCCAGCATTTT. Translating it yields CASSEDFAGSQPQHF.

This clonotype is labeled as medium-sized. CDR3 DNA sequence: TGTGCCAGTAGCCTCCCTCCGGGACTAGTGGGTTCCTACAATGAGCAGTTCTTC. Its protein is CASSLPPGLVGSYNEQFF. This chain links TRBV19 with TRBJ2-1; TRBD2 aligns across 8 bases. The CDR3 has 18 residues. V was pared by 6 bases and J by 1 base, with 14 bases of the junction left unmatched. Germline V CDR1 and CDR2: LNHDA, SQIVND (reference sequence).

Within the sample, this clonotype is large. The CDR3 here is CASSLKTGSNYGYTF. Here the CDR3 DNA reads TGTGCCAGCAGCCTTAAGACAGGGTCCAACTATGGCTACACCTTC. The chain employs TRBV7-2 and TRBJ1-2; 7 bases agree with TRBD1. In germline, CDR1 is SGHTA, CDR2 FQGNSA. With V trimmed by 5 bases and J by 2 bases, 8 bases remained unmatched. The CDR3 loop spans 15 amino acids. Full variable domain (outside the CDR3, taken from reference TRBV7-2 and TRBJ1-2): GAGVSQSPSNKVTEKGKDVELRCDPISGHTALYWYRQSLGQGLEFLIYFQGNSAPDKSGLPSDRFSAERTGGSVSTLTIQRTQQEDSAVYLCASSLKTGSNYGYTFGSGTRLTVV.

This clonotype was recorded at least ten times. This chain uses TRBV5-1 with TRBJ1-1; D possibly corresponds to TRBD1 (5 bases). The germline V and J ends were trimmed by 1 base and 1 base, with 17 bases remaining between them. CDR1 is SGHRS and CDR2 is YFSETQ in the germline V gene. CDR3 size: 17 residues. The DNA of the CDR3 is TGCGCCAGCAGCTTGTATGTCATCGCAGGGAAGAACACTGAAGCTTTCTTT. Protein product: CASSLYVIAGKNTEAFF.

This clonotype is classed as large (0.1 to 1%). This sequence joins TRBV20-1 and TRBJ2-1; the match to TRBD2 covers 13 bases. CDR3 length equals 14 residues. The germline V gene has CDR1 DFQATT and CDR2 SNEGSKA (reference sequence). The CDR3 DNA reads as TGCAGCTTAGGGACTAGCGGGAACCACAATGAGCAGTTCTTC. Its translation is CSLGTSGNHNEQFF.

Judged by abundance, this clonotype is medium-sized. The V call is TRBV6-5, the J call TRBJ1-6; TRBD1 matches at 7 bases. The ends lost 7 bases at V and 10 bases at J; junction bases unmatched: 10. The CDR3 is made up of 14 amino acids. Germline V gene data show CDR1 as MNHEY and CDR2 as SVGAGI. CDR3 in DNA: TGTGCCAGCACCAGGACAGGCTGGGGGTCACCCCTCCACTTT. This codes for CASTRTGWGSPLHF.

This clonotype has ten or more counts. This sequence joins TRBV7-2 and TRBJ1-5, with 7 nucleotides matching TRBD1. The CDR3 spans 15 residues. Germline CDR1 and CDR2: SGHTA and FQGNSA. V lost 5 bases, J lost 4 bases, and 8 bases stayed unmatched. Here the CDR3 DNA reads TGTGCCAGCAGCGTTACAGGGGTTGGAAATCAGCCCCAGCATTTT. Protein product: CASSVTGVGNQPQHF.

This clonotype rates as large. The chain uses TRBV7-2 and TRBJ1-2; TRBD1 is a possible D gene (5 bases). CDR1 is SGHTA, CDR2 FQGNSA, per germline. Trimming removed 2 bases from V and 7 bases from J, with 17 bases in between. This CDR3 spans 15 amino acids. The CDR3 coding sequence is TGTGCCAGCAGCTTATTCAGGGTCCCTATTCGTGGCTACACCTTC. Protein: CASSLFRVPIRGYTF.

By frequency in the sample, this clonotype is medium-sized. V usage is TRBV10-2 and J usage is TRBJ2-5; 8 nucleotides match TRBD1. The CDR3 is 13 amino acids. The V gene end was trimmed by 10 bases and the J gene end by 3 bases; junction bases not matched to a gene: 7. Germline CDR1 and CDR2: WSHSY and SAAADI. This chain's CDR3 is CATLLTGEETQYF. The CDR3 DNA follows: TGCGCCACCCTACTGACAGGGGAAGAGACCCAGTACTTC.